This TCR beta chain is from a study of blood T cell repertoires in COVID-19. The germline CDR1 and CDR2 sequences are SGHRS and YFSETQ. With 4 bases removed from V and 3 bases from J, the gap between germline ends came to 11 bases. CDR3 length: 13 amino acids. Enrollees, roughly 18 to 90 years old, lived in 20 to 25 US areas. Clinical history reported by participants formed the basis on which cohorts were assigned. Each recovered donor of Cohort 3 presented with two negative PCRs, clearance, or symptom resolution. Per the original data handling: Reference gene primer amplification gave nucleated cell count estimates. Measured with immunoSEQ multiplex PCR; TCRdb has only the in-frame clones, and not every one. D and trimming come from the DNA, and the V and J calls and clone size come from that table. The sample holds approximately 200,000 clones, 86% seen once.

The sample was PBMCs or T cells enriched from blood (not recorded which). This sequence joins TRBV5-1 and TRBJ2-7, with TRBD1 as a possible D gene (6 bases). This TCR was recovered from a woman in her 30s who had recovered from COVID-19. CDR3 sequence reads: CASSRQELYEQYF. The CDR3 DNA sequence: TGCGCCAGCAGCAGACAGGAACTCTACGAGCAGTACTTC.